This T cell receptor beta chain was observed in a study of blood T cell repertoires in COVID-19. For the study at large: Donors in the United States, Italy and Spain gave samples during acute or convalescent COVID-19.

Germline V lookup: CDR1 MNHEY, CDR2 SMNVEV (reference sequence). The CDR3 is 15 amino acids. V lost 1 base and J lost 8, with 12 bases in between. This clone was detected a few times. Seattle enrolled patients during active infection and tracked them longitudinally. The table came from immunoSEQ multiplex PCR; TCRdb's copy has only in-frame clones and leaves some out. This table holds over 50,000 clones, 55% to 80% found once. The chain carries TRBV27 and TRBJ1-6; perhaps TRBD1 as D (6 bases). Sample: peripheral blood. This TCR was recovered from a woman in her 70s with COVID-19, enrolled during active disease. The CDR3 coding sequence is TGTGCCAGCAGTTTATGGGGGGGCTCGGATTCACCCCTCCACTTT. Translating gives CASSLWGGSDSPLHF.